The present T cell receptor beta chain was sequenced within a study of T cell responses to AZD1222 COVID-19 vaccine. For this clone: The antigen is not known.

Here immunoSEQ multiplex PCR was the method, and the copy in TCRdb shows in-frame clones only, minus some. Altogether 150,000 or so clones are present, 75% to 90% being singletons, with the ten largest covering about 8%. Trimming removed 4 bases from V and 2 bases from J, with 6 bases in between. CDR3 length equals 12 residues. CDR1 is SGHDN, CDR2 FVKESK, per germline. Study observations and caveats: Clonal diversity may have been underestimated in mostly white British donors. CD4 TCRs linked to vaccination spanned spike, dominating at 160-218 and 743-854.

The chain joins TRBV14 to TRBJ2-7; tentatively, D is TRBD1 (6 bases). The starting material was peripheral blood, obtained on day 0 of AZD1222 vaccination. The source is an adult in good health. The CDR3 nucleotides read TGTGCCAGCAGCCGGACAGCCTACGAGCAGTACTTC. This translates into CASSRTAYEQYF.